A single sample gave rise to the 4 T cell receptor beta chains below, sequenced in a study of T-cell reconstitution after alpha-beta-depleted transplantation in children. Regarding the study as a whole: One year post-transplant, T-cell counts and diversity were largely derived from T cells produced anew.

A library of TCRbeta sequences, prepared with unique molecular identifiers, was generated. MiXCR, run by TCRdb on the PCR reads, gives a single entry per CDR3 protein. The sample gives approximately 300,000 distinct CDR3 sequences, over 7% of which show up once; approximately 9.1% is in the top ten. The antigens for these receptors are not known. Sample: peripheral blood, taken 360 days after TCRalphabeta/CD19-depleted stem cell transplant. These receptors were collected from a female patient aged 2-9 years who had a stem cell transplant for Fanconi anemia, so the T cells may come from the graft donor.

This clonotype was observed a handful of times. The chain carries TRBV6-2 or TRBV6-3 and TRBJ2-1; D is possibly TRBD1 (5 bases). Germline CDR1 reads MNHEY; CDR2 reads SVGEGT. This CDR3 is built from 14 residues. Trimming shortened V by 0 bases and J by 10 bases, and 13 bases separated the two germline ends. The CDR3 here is CASSYSAVWGEQFF. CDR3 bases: TGTGCCAGCAGTTACTCGGCGGTGTGGGGCGAGCAGTTCTTC.

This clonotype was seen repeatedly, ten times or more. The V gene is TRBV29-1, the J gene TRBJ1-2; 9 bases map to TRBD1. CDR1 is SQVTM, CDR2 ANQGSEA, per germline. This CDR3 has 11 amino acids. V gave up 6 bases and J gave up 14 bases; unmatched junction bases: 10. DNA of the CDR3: TGCAGCGTCCGGACAGGGGAGTTAAGAACCTTC. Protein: CSVRTGELRTF.

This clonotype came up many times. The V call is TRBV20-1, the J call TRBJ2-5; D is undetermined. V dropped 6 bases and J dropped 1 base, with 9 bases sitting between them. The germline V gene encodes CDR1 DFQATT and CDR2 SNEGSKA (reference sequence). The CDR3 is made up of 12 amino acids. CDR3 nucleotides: TGCAGTGCCTTTACGGCCCAAGAGACCCAGTACTTC. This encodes CSAFTAQETQYF.

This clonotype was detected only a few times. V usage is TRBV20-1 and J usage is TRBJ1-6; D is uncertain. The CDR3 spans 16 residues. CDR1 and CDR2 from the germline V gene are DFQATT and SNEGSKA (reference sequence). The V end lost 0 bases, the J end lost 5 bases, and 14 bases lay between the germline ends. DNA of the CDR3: TGCAGTGCTAGAGATTGGGCGACCCCGGATAATTCACCCCTCCACTTT. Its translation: CSARDWATPDNSPLHF.